Shown below are 5 T cell receptor beta chains from a single sample sequenced in a study of Graves' ophthalmopathy and Graves' hyperthyroidism. Amplification of TCR beta CDR3 regions used RNA transcripts. First-round RT-PCR employed HTBI primers, with a second-round multiplex PCR after it. TCRdb ran MiXCR on the multiplex PCR reads and lists one entry per CDR3 protein. Seen here are some 750,000 distinct CDR3 sequences, 40% observed once, and the top ten hold roughly 45%. The sequencing sample was made of peripheral blood. Receptors originate from an adult man with Graves' ophthalmopathy.

This clonotype showed up many times. One end of the junction fails to match germline, which may point to a read error. The V and J genes are TRBV10-3 and TRBJ1-1; possibly TRBD1 for D (6 bases). This CDR3 has 15 amino acids. The germline gives CDR1 ENHRY, CDR2 SYGVKD. This chain's CDR3 is CASSYGGGQNTEAFF. CDR3 bases: TGTGCCAGCAGTTACGGCGGGGGGCAAAACACTGAAGCTTTCTTT.

The genes are TRBV9 and TRBJ1-1, with 7 positions matching TRBD1. V lost 4 bases to trimming and J lost 3 bases; unmatched junction nucleotides: 9. This CDR3 is built from 15 residues. CDR1 is SGDLS and CDR2 is YYNGEE in the germline V gene. The CDR3 DNA is TGTGCCAGCAGCCGACAGGGTTCTCAGCACACTGAAGCTTTCTTT. Residues: CASSRQGSQHTEAFF.

This clonotype was seen many times. This chain links TRBV29-1 with TRBJ2-5, with 7 bases lining up with TRBD1. The CDR3 totals 13 residues. With V trimmed by 5 bases and J by 5 bases, 8 bases remained unmatched. Per the germline V gene, CDR1 is SQVTM and CDR2 is ANQGSEA. The CDR3 sequence: CSVTTGDWETQYF. CDR3 DNA: TGCAGCGTTACTACAGGGGATTGGGAGACCCAGTACTTC.

This clonotype occurred a few times. This chain links TRBV12-3 or TRBV12-4 with TRBJ1-1, with D unclear. This CDR3 is 14 amino acids long. V dropped 3 bases and J dropped 8 bases, with 16 bases sitting between them. The CDR3 DNA sequence: TGTGCCAGCAGTTTTGCTACTCGACACGCAGAAGCTTTCTTT. It encodes CASSFATRHAEAFF.

CDR3 DNA sequence: TGTGCCAGCAGAAAAACCAACTCCTACGAGCAGTACTTC. Translated: CASRKTNSYEQYF. The chain has TRBV12-3 or TRBV12-4 and TRBJ2-7; no reliable D call. V lost 6 bases and J lost 0, with 9 bases in between. This CDR3 contains 13 residues.